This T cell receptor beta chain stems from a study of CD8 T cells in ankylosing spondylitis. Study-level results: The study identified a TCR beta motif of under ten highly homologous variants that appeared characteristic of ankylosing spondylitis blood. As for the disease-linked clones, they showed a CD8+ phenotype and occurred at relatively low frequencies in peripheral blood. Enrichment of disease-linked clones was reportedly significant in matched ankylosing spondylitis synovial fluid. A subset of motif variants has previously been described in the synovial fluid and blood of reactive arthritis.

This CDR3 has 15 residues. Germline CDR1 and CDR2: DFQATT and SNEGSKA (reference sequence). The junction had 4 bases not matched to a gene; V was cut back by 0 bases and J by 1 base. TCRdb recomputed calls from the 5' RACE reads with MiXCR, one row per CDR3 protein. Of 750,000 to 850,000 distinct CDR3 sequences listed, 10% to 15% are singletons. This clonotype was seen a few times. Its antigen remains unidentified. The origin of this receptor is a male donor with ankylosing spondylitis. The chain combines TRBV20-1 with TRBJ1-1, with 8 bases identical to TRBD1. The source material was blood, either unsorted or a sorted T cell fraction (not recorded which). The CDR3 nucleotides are TGCAGTGCTAGAGATATACAGGGGGAGAACACTGAAGCTTTCTTT. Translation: CSARDIQGENTEAFF.